This paragraph covers one T cell receptor (beta chain) sequence. The source of the sample is a study of blood T cell repertoires in COVID-19. Here immunoSEQ multiplex PCR was the method, and the copy in TCRdb shows in-frame clones only, minus some. This sample carries about 260,000 clones, roughly 88% of them seen once, and the ten largest clones take around 3.1%. With V trimmed by 6 bases and J by 10 bases, 4 bases remained unmatched. CDR1 and CDR2 from the germline V gene are DFQATT and SNEGSKA (reference sequence). This CDR3 has 11 amino acids. The genes are TRBV20-1 and TRBJ1-4, with 8 nucleotides matching TRBD1. The sequenced material came from PBMCs or T cells enriched from blood (not recorded which). This TCR came from a woman in her thirties or forties who had been exposed to COVID-19. The CDR3 here is CSARTGSKLFF. The CDR3 bases are TGCAGTGCCAGGACAGGGTCAAAACTGTTTTTT.